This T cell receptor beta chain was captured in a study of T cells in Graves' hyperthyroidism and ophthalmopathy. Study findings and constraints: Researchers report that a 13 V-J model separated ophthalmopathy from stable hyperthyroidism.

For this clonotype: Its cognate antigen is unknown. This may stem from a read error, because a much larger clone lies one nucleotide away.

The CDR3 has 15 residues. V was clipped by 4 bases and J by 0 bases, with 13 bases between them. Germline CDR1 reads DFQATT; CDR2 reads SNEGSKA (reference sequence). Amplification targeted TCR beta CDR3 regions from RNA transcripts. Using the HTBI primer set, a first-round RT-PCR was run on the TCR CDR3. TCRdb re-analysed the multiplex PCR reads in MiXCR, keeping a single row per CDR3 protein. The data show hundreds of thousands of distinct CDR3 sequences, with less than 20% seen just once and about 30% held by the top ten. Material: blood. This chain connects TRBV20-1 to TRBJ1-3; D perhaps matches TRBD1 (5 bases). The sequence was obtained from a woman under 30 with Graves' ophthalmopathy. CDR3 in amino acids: CSAMDIQNSGNTIYF. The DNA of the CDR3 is TGCAGTGCTATGGACATCCAGAACTCTGGAAACACCATATATTTT.